What follows describes a single TCR beta chain. The antigen is undetermined. Germline V gene data show CDR1 as MGHDK and CDR2 as SYGVNS. The CDR3 covers 16 residues. With 3 bases clipped from V and 6 bases from J, the junction kept 11 bases outside the gene matches. As for treatment: roughly 11-day PBMC culture with coronavirus spike peptide pools or control peptides (ViraFEST assay). After expanding antigen-specific T cells with peptide pools, ViraFEST sequenced their TCRs. Per well, approximately 2 million PBMCs were cultured in the presence of around 11 IU/ml IL-2 and around 10 ug/ml peptide pools. This sample was taken from a study of vaccination and CD4 T cells after COVID-19. Study details: The convalescent population consisted of six males and four females, two of whom were of Hispanic ethnicity.

Once obtained from cultured CD4+ T cells, the DNA was sequenced using the Oncomine TCR Beta short-read assay. Each CDR3 protein gets one entry after TCRdb re-called the PCR reads with MiXCR. This table has approximately 15,000 distinct CDR3 sequences, roughly two fifths appearing once. The source is a human donor who had recovered from COVID-19. The chain carries TRBV25-1 and TRBJ1-2, with 9 bases fitting TRBD1. Sequences were derived from CD4+ T cells from blood, cultured in vitro, sampled before SARS-CoV-2 vaccination. The CDR3 DNA reads TGTGCCAGCAGTGATAGTCTGGGGACAGGGAAGGATGGCTACACCTTC. Protein product: CASSDSLGTGKDGYTF.